The 7 T cell receptor beta chains reported below all come from one sample, sequenced in a study of patients and donors after allogeneic stem cell transplantation. TCRdb used MiXCR to reprocess the RT-PCR reads, holding one entry per CDR3 protein. The data contain about 960,000 distinct CDR3 sequences, under 20% of them singletons. Sequences were obtained from blood, either unsorted or a sorted T cell fraction (not recorded which). Receptor source: a human donor who was either an allogeneic HSCT recipient or a stem cell or donor lymphocyte infusion donor (not recorded which). It is not recorded whose cells these are; they may come from a transplant donor.

The chain links TRBV3-1 to TRBJ1-4; 9 nucleotides line up with TRBD1. V dropped 4 bases and J dropped 1; count of bases not matched to a gene: 4. CDR3 length: 16 amino acids. Germline loops: CDR1 LGHDT, CDR2 YNNKEL (reference sequence). The CDR3 is CASSRSTGGTNEKLFF. Written as DNA, the CDR3 is TGTGCCAGCAGCCGTTCGACAGGGGGAACTAATGAAAAACTGTTTTTT.

This clonotype was counted only a few times. This chain links TRBV29-1 with TRBJ2-1; D not resolved. The CDR3 loop spans 16 amino acids. V lost 0 bases and J 4 bases, leaving 16 bases between the germline ends. Germline V gene sequence: CDR1 SQVTM, CDR2 ANQGSEA. CDR3 amino acids: CSVEDIGPFWYNEQFF. The CDR3 DNA reads as TGCAGCGTTGAAGATATCGGCCCTTTTTGGTACAATGAGCAGTTCTTC.

The chain links TRBV4-2 to TRBJ2-2; 16 nucleotides line up with TRBD2. The V gene end was trimmed by 4 bases and the J gene end by 6 bases; junction bases not matched to a gene: 8. CDR1 and CDR2 from the germline V gene are LGHNA and YNFKEQ. The CDR3 runs to 18 residues. Here the CDR3 DNA reads TGTGCCAGCAGCCGGACCGGGACTAGCGGGGGGGAGGCCGGGGAGCTGTTTTTT. Protein product: CASSRTGTSGGEAGELFF.

V is TRBV11-2 and J is TRBJ2-1; D gene ambiguous. V lost 1 base and J lost 8, with 18 bases in between. Germline CDR1 and CDR2: SGHAT and FQNNGV. This CDR3 contains 16 residues. This chain's CDR3 is CASSLGRASGRDEQFF. CDR3 nucleotide sequence: TGTGCCAGCAGCTTAGGTAGGGCCTCCGGTCGGGATGAGCAGTTCTTC.

The rearrangement links TRBV7-9 to TRBJ2-3, with D possibly being TRBD2 (5 bases). The CDR3 extends over 14 amino acids. Germline V gene lookup returns CDR1 SEHNR and CDR2 FQNEAQ (reference sequence). V was pared by 5 bases and J by 2 bases, with 11 bases between. In DNA form, the CDR3 reads TGTGCCAGCAGCACCCGGGAACTCACAGATACGCAGTATTTT. Translated: CASSTRELTDTQYF. Complete variable domain (other parts from reference TRBV7-9 and TRBJ2-3): DTGVSQNPRHKITKRGQNVTFRCDPISEHNRLYWYRQTLGQGPEFLTYFQNEAQLEKSRLLSDRFSAERPKGSFSTLEIQRTEQGDSAMYLCASSTRELTDTQYFGPGTRLTVL.

This clonotype was seen repeatedly, ten times or more. J is TRBJ2-5 and V is TRBV29-1; 10 bases map to TRBD2. The CDR3 spans 15 residues. The V gene's germline CDR1 is SQVTM and CDR2 ANQGSEA. Germline trimming cut 1 base from V and 2 bases from J; bases unmatched to any gene: 4. The CDR3 loop reads CSVEGTSGRQETQYF. In DNA form, the CDR3 reads TGCAGCGTTGAAGGGACTAGCGGCCGACAAGAGACCCAGTACTTC.

This CDR3 reads CASNRLAGRITDTQYF. The CDR3 DNA reads TGCGCCTCAAACCGACTAGCGGGGAGAATCACAGATACGCAGTATTTT. The chain couples TRBV5-1 to TRBJ2-3; 11 bases agree with TRBD2. The CDR3 totals 16 residues. Germline CDR1 SGHRS, CDR2 YFSETQ. V trimming: 10 bases; J trimming: 2 bases; junction bases outside the gene matches: 12.